The clone carrying this T cell receptor (beta chain) was found a few times. In the PCR, 60 Vbeta and 13 Jbeta primers were used. Profiled with immunoSEQ multiplex PCR; TCRdb holds only in-frame clones, not every one. In the table there are about 90,000 clones, approximately 68% of which are singletons. The data were taken from a study of cytomegalovirus exposure and HLA in healthy donors. Germline CDR1 reads SGHRS; CDR2 reads YFSETQ. V shed 4 bases, J shed 7 bases, and the junction held 9 bases outside the gene matches. CDR3 length: 14 residues. The sequenced sample was PBMCs. The genes are TRBV5-1 and TRBJ1-2, with 8 bases fitting TRBD1. This receptor was identified in a woman between 45 and 60 years old in good health and CMV-seropositive. As DNA, the CDR3 is TGCGCCAGCAGCAGCGGACAGGGAGAGGCTGGCTACACCTTC. Translating it yields CASSSGQGEAGYTF.